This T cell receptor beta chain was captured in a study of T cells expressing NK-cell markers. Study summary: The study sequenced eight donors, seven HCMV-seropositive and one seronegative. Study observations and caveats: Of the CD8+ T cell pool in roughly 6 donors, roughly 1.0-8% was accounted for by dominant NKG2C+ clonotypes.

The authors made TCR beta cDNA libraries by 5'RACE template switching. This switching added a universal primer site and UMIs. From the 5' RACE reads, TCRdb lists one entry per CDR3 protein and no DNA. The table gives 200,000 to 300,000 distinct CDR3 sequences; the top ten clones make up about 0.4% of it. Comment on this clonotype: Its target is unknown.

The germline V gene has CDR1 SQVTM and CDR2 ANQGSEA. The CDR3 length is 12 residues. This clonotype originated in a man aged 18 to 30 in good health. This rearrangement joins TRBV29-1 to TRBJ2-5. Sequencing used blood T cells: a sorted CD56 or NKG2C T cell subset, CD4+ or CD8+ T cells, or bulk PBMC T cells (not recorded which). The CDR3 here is CSVADESETQYF.